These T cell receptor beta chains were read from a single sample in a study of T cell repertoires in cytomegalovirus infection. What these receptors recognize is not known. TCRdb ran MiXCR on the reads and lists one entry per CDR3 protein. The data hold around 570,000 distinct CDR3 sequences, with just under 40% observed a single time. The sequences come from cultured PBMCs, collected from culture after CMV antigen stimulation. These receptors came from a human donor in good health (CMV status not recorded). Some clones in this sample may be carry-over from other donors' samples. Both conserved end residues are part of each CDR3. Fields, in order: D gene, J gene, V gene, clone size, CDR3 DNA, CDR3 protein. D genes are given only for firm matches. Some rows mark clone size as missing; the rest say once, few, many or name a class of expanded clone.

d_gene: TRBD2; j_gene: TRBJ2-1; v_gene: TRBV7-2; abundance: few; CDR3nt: TGTGCCAGCAGCGCACTAGCGGCCTCCTACAATGAGCAGTTCTTC; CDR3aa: CASSALAASYNEQFF
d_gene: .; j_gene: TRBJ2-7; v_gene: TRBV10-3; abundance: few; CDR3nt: TGTGCCATCAGTGAACGTGCGGGGAGAAGGGGAGAGCAGTACTTC; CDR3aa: CAISERAGRRGEQYF
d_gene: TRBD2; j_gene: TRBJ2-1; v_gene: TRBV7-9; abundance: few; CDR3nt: TGTGCCAGCAGCTTAGGTAGCGGGAGAGGCAATGAGCAGTTCTTC; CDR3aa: CASSLGSGRGNEQFF
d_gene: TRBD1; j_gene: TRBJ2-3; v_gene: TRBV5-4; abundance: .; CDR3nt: TGTGCCAGCAGCTTGGCACCGGGACAGGGAACAGATACGCAGTATTTT; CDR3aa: CASSLAPGQGTDTQYF
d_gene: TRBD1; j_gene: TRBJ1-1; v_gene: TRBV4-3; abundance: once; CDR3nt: TGCGCCAGCAGCCAAGATTCCCACGCCCCGGACAGGGAAGCTTTCTTT; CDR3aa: CASSQDSHAPDREAFF
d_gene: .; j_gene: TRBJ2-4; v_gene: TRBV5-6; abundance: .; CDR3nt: TGTGCCAGCAACCAAAGGGTTTCGAGGGTTTGGGACAAAAACATTCAGTACTTC; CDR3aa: CASNQRVSRVWDKNIQYF
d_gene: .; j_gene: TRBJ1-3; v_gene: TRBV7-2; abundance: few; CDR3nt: TGTGCCAGCAGCATTACAGGGTCCTACTCTCTTCTCTCTGGAAACACCATATATTTT; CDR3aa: CASSITGSYSLLSGNTIYF
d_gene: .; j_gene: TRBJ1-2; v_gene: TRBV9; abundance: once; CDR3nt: TGTGCCAGTGGTAGCAATTCCCTTTATGGCTACACCTTC; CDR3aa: CASGSNSLYGYTF
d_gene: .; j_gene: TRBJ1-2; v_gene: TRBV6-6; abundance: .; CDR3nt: TGTGCCAGCAGGACTCCTACCTATGGCTACACCTTC; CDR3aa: CASRTPTYGYTF
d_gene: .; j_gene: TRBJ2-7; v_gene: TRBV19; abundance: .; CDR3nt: TGTGCCAGTAGCCACAGGGATGGGCACTACGAGCAGTACTTC; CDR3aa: CASSHRDGHYEQYF
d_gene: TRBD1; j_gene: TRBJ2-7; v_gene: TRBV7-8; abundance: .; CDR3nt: TGTGCCAGCAGCTTCAGGGGGCCTCAGGAGCAGTACTTC; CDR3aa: CASSFRGPQEQYF
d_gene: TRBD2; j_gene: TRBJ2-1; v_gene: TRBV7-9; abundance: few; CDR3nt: TGTGCCAGCAGTTATACTAGCGGGGGAGAGCAGTTCTTC; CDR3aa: CASSYTSGGEQFF
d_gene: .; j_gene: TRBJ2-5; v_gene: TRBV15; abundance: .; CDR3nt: TGTGCCACCAGCAGAGATCCAACAGCCCAAGAGACCCAGTACTTC; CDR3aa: CATSRDPTAQETQYF
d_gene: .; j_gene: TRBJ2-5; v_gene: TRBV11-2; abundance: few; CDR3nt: TGTGCCAGCAGCTTAGATTCCGAGACCCAGTACTTC; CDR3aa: CASSLDSETQYF
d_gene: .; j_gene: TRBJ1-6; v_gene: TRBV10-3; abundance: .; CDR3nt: TGTGCCATCAGTGAGTCTGCGTACGGGAGCTCCTATAATTCACCCCTCCACTTT; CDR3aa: CAISESAYGSSYNSPLHF
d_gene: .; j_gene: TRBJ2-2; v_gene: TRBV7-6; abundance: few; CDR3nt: TGTGCCAGCAGCCCCCGGATAGACACCGGGGAGCTGTTTTTT; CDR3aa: CASSPRIDTGELFF
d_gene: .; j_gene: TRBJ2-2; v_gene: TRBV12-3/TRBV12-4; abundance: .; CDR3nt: TGTGCCAGCAGTTTAATCCACACCGGGGAGCTGTTTTTT; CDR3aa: CASSLIHTGELFF
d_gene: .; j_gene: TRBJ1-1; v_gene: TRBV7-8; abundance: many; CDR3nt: TGTGCCAGCAGCTACAGCGAGGCAGGAATGAACACTGAAGCTTTCTTT; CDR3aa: CASSYSEAGMNTEAFF
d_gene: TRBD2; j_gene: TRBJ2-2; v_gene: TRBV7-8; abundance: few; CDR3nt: TGTGCCAGCAGCTTAACCCCTTTGACTAGCGGGCTCGGGGAGCTGTTTTTT; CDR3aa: CASSLTPLTSGLGELFF
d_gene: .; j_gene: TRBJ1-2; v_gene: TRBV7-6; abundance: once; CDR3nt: TGTGCCAGCAGCTTAGTGCTGGCTGGGGTCTCTGGCTACACCTTC; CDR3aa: CASSLVLAGVSGYTF
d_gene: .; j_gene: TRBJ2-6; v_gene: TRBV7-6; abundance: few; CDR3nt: TGTGCCAGCACGGGGCTCCCAGTCTCTGGGGCCAACGTCCTGACTTTC; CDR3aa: CASTGLPVSGANVLTF
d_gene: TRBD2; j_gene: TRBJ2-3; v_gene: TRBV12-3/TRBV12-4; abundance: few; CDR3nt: TGTGCCAGCAGTCACCAGACTAGCGCGGGTACGCAGTATTTT; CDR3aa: CASSHQTSAGTQYF
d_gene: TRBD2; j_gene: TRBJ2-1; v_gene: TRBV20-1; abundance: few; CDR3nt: TGCAGTGCTACCCATGGACTAGCGGGGGAGCCGCAGTTCTTC; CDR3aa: CSATHGLAGEPQFF
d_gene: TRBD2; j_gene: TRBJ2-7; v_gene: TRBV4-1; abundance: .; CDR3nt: TGCGCCAGCAGCCAAGAGCCCCAAAGCGGGGGGGCCTCTCGCGAGCAGTACTTC; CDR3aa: CASSQEPQSGGASREQYF
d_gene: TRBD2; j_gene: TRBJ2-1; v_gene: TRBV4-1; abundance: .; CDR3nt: TGCGCCAGCAGCCAAGTAACTAGCGGGGGGGCCCATGAGCAGTTCTTC; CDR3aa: CASSQVTSGGAHEQFF
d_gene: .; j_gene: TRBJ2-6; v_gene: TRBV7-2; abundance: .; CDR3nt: TGTGCCAGCAGATTAGGTGGGATTATGGCTGGGGCCAACGTCCTGACTTTC; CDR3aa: CASRLGGIMAGANVLTF
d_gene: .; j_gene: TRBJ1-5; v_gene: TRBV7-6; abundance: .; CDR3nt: TGTGCCAGCAGCTTTGCAGGGGCCGGCGGCAATCAGCCCCAGCATTTT; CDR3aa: CASSFAGAGGNQPQHF
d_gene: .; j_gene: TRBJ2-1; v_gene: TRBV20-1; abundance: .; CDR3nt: TGCAGTGCTAGCTATCCTGGATACAATGAGCAGTTCTTC; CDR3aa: CSASYPGYNEQFF
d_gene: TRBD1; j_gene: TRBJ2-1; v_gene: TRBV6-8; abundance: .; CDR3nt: TGTGCCAGCAGTTCACAGGGGACCCGGGAGCAGTTCTTC; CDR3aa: CASSSQGTREQFF
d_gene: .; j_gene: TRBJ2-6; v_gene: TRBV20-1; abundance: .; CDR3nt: TGCAGTGCTAGAGATTCGGGCTCTGGGGCCAACGTCCTGACTTTC; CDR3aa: CSARDSGSGANVLTF
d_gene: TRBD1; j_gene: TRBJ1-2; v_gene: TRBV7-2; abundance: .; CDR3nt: TGTGCCAGCAGCTCCGACAGGGGTACATGGACTAACTATGGCTACACCTTC; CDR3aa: CASSSDRGTWTNYGYTF
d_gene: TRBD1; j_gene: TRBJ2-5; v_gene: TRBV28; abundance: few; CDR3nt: TGTGCCAGCAGTCCCATCGGGACAGGGATGTTGCAAGAGACCCAGTACTTC; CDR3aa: CASSPIGTGMLQETQYF
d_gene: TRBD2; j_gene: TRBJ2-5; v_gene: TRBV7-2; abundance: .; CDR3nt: TGTGCCAGCAGCCCGGCGGGAGGGGGAGAGACCCAGTACTTC; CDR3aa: CASSPAGGGETQYF
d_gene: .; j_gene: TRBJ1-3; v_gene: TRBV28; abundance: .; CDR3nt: TGTGCCAGCAGCTCAACGACAGCGGGAAACACCATATATTTT; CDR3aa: CASSSTTAGNTIYF
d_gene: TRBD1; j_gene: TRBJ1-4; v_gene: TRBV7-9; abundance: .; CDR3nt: TGTGCCAGCAGCCACACTGGTGATGGGACAGATGAAAAACTGTTTTTT; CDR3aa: CASSHTGDGTDEKLFF
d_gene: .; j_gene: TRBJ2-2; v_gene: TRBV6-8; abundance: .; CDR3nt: TGTGCCAGCAGTGGGAAGGGGGTCACCGGGGAGCTGTTTTTT; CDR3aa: CASSGKGVTGELFF
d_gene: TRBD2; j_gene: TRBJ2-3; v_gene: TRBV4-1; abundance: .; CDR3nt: TGCGCCAGCAGCCAAGAGGCGGGGGTCACAGATACGCAGTATTTT; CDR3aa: CASSQEAGVTDTQYF
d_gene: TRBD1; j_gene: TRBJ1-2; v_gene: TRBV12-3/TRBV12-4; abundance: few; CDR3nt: TGTGCCAGCACCGCGACAGGGGGTATCTATGGCTACACCTTC; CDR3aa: CASTATGGIYGYTF
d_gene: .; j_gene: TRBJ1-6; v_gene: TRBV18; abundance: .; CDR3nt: TGTGCCAGCTCACCACCGAACGGTTATAATTCACCCCTCCACTTT; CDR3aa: CASSPPNGYNSPLHF
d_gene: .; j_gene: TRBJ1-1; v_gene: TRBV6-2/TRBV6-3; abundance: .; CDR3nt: TGTGCCAGCAGGGAGTGGACCGGCGAAGCTTTCTTT; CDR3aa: CASREWTGEAFF
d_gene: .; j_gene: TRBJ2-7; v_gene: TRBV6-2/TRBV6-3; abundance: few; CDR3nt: TGTGCCAGCGGAAACTTCACGGGCTACGAGCAGTACTTC; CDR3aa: CASGNFTGYEQYF
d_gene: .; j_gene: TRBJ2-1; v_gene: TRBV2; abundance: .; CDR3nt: TGTGCCAGCAGCCCCCCCGGACTGCGTCGCAATGAGCAGTTCTTC; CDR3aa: CASSPPGLRRNEQFF
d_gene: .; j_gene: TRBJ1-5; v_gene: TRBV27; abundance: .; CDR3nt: TGTGCCAGCAGCCCCTTCGGGCGGAATAGCAATCAGCCCCAGCATTTT; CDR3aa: CASSPFGRNSNQPQHF
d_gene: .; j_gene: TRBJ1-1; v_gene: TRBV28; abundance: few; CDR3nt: TGTGCCAGCAGTTTGCCAGGGCGACCTGAAGCTTTCTTT; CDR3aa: CASSLPGRPEAFF
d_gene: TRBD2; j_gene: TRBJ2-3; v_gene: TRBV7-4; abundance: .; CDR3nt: TGTGCCAGCAGTCAGGAGGGACTAGCGGCAGATACGCAGTATTTT; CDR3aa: CASSQEGLAADTQYF
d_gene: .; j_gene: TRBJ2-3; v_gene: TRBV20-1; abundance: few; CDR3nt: TGCAGTGCTAGAGCCCCCAGCGGCCGTGGGGATACGCAGTATTTT; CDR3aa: CSARAPSGRGDTQYF
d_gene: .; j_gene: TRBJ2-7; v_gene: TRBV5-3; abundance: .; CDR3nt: TGTGCCAGCAGCGCCGGGGTCCGACAGGTCGCCTACGAGCAGTACTTC; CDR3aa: CASSAGVRQVAYEQYF
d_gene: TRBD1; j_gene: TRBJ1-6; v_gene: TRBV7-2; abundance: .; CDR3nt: TGTGCCAGCAGGGGACAGACTAATTCACCCCTCCACTTT; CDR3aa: CASRGQTNSPLHF
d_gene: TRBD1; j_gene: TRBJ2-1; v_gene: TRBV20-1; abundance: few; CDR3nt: TGCAGTGCACCGGACAGGCGGCGTGGGAATGAGCAGTTCTTC; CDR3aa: CSAPDRRRGNEQFF
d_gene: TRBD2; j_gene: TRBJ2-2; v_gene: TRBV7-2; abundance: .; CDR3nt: TGTGCCAGCAGAGCGGGACTAGCGCCAACCGGGGAGCTGTTTTTT; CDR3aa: CASRAGLAPTGELFF
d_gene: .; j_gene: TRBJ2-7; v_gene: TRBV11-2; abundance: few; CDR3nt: TGTGCCAGCAGCTTAGTGATCGGGGCTGGTGAGCAGTACTTC; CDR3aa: CASSLVIGAGEQYF
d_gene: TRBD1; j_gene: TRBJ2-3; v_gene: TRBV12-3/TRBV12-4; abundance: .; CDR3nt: TGTGCCAGCAGTACGACAGGGGGCTCGGATACGCAGTATTTT; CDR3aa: CASSTTGGSDTQYF